The next 30 T cell receptor beta chains were all read from a single sample in a study of human T cells and chemical hapten exposure. TCRdb re-derived calls from the RACE reads in MiXCR, one entry per CDR3 protein. In the table there are about 380,000 distinct CDR3 sequences, about 6% of which are singletons. Time point in this sample: patch test 2, 6 weeks after DPC sensitization. Indicated treatment: therapeutic diphenylcyclopropenone sensitization with weekly scalp DPC. The sequencing here drew on whole blood, taken in connection with sensitization to the hapten diphenylcyclopropenone (DPC). These TCRs come from a woman between 18 and 30 years old with alopecia areata. Some clones in this sample may be carry-over from other donors' samples.

The genes are TRBV6-2 or TRBV6-3 and TRBJ1-4; 10 bases map to TRBD1. V shed 5 bases, J shed 10 bases, and the junction held 7 bases outside the gene matches. The CDR3 covers 14 residues. Germline V gene sequence: CDR1 MNHEY, CDR2 SVGEGT. DNA for the CDR3: TGTGCCAGCAGTCCCGGGACAGGGGATGGAAAACTGTTTTTT. Its protein product is CASSPGTGDGKLFF.

The CDR3 sequence: CASSSPGLLWYF. The CDR3 bases are TGTGCCAGCAGCTCACCGGGACTCCTGTGGTACTTC. The J gene is TRBJ2-4, the V gene TRBV7-2; the D gene is possibly TRBD2 (6 bases). CDR1 SGHTA and CDR2 FQGNSA come from the germline V gene. Trimming cost V 4 bases and J 15 bases, with 16 bases left between them. The CDR3 has 12 amino acids. The whole variable domain, remainder taken from reference TRBV7-2 and TRBJ2-4, is GAGVSQSPSNKVTEKGKDVELRCDPISGHTALYWYRQSLGQGLEFLIYFQGNSAPDKSGLPSDRFSAERTGGSVSTLTIQRTQQEDSAVYLCASSSPGLLWYFGAGTRLSVL.

This clonotype was recorded a few times. The rearrangement links TRBV20-1 to TRBJ1-4; TRBD1 aligns across 8 bases. Germline V CDR1 and CDR2: DFQATT, SNEGSKA (reference sequence). This CDR3 region has 15 residues. The junction had 6 bases not matched to a gene; V was cut back by 0 bases and J by 6 bases. The CDR3 DNA is TGCAGTGCTAGAGATCCGGACAGGGTTTATGAAAAACTGTTTTTT. Translating it yields CSARDPDRVYEKLFF.

This chain uses TRBV10-3 with TRBJ2-3; the match to TRBD1 covers 9 bases. Trimming took 6 bases from V and 3 from J; bases not matched to a gene: 7. Germline CDR1 reads ENHRY; CDR2 reads SYGVKD. The CDR3 has 15 amino acids. CDR3 in DNA: TGTGCCATCAGCCCCTTAGGACAGGGGACAGATACGCAGTATTTT. This gives the protein CAISPLGQGTDTQYF.

There are a few counts of this clonotype. The chain's CDR3 is CASSYSGGGHGYTF. CDR3 nucleotides: TGTGCCAGCAGTTACTCGGGGGGCGGACATGGCTACACCTTC. The V call is TRBV6-5, the J call TRBJ1-2; a possible D gene is TRBD1 (6 bases). With 0 bases removed from V and 6 bases from J, the gap between germline ends came to 11 bases. Germline CDR1 is MNHEY and CDR2 is SVGAGI. This CDR3 has 14 residues.

This clonotype was detected many times. The genes are TRBV4-3 and TRBJ2-3; possibly TRBD2 for D (7 bases). V lost 4 bases, J lost 5 bases, and 19 bases lay in between. The CDR3 runs 16 residues. CDR1 and CDR2 (germline): LGHNA, YSLEER. The CDR3 region has the DNA TGCGCCAGCAGCCTCCTACAGAGGGGGGGCGGAGATACGCAGTATTTT. Its translation: CASSLLQRGGGDTQYF.

In its sample, this clonotype was seen many times. The chain employs TRBV6-5 and TRBJ1-2, with D maybe TRBD1 (5 bases). Germline-derived CDR1 and CDR2 are MNHEY and SVGAGI. V was cut by 6 bases and J by 7 bases, with 15 bases left in between. CDR3 length equals 13 residues. The DNA of the CDR3 is TGTGCCAGCAGAGAAACCGGGACCACTGGCTACACCTTC. It is translated as CASRETGTTGYTF.

At least ten counts were recorded for this clonotype. The chain carries TRBV29-1 and TRBJ1-2; no definite D call. The CDR3 is made up of 13 amino acids. V lost 1 base and J 5 bases, leaving 11 bases between the germline ends. Germline V gives CDR1 SQVTM, CDR2 ANQGSEA. The DNA for the CDR3 is TGCAGCGTTGAAGGAGACCTAGCATATGGCTACACCTTC. Translation: CSVEGDLAYGYTF.

This clonotype was seen only a few times. This chain joins TRBV29-1 and TRBJ2-2; no definite D call. CDR3 length equals 12 residues. Germline lookup yields CDR1 SQVTM and CDR2 ANQGSEA. Trimming removed 4 bases at V and 7 bases at J, with 10 bases between. The CDR3 sequence: CSVAIPGGELFF. For the CDR3, the DNA is TGCAGCGTTGCTATCCCGGGCGGGGAGCTGTTTTTT.

The J gene is TRBJ1-4, the V gene TRBV3-1, with a possible D match to TRBD1 (6 bases). The CDR3 is made up of 17 amino acids. Trimming shortened V by 0 bases and J by 7 bases, and 18 bases separated the two germline ends. CDR1 and CDR2 from the germline V gene are LGHDT and YNNKEL (reference sequence). The CDR3 region is CASSQEQGRLIGEKLFF. The CDR3 DNA reads TGTGCCAGCAGCCAAGAACAGGGTCGTCTAATCGGTGAAAAACTGTTTTTT.

The chain uses TRBV11-2 and TRBJ1-4; no firm D call. Germline CDR1 and CDR2: SGHAT and FQNNGV. V dropped 1 base and J dropped 6 bases, with 15 bases sitting between them. The CDR3 runs to 16 residues. CDR3 coding DNA: TGTGCCAGCAGCTTAGTTTTAAGTAGTCTCGATGAAAAACTGTTTTTT. Its translation is CASSLVLSSLDEKLFF.

This clonotype was observed many times. The V gene is TRBV6-2 or TRBV6-3, the J gene TRBJ1-2; TRBD1 aligns across 9 bases. The CDR3 runs 15 residues. With V trimmed by 8 bases and J by 8 bases, 15 bases remained unmatched. Germline V gene data show CDR1 as MNHEY and CDR2 as SVGEGT. The CDR3 DNA is TGTGCCAGCCGGGACAGGGAGTCGGGATATAGAGGCTACACCTTC. Translating gives CASRDRESGYRGYTF.

This clonotype was observed at least ten times. This chain joins TRBV21-1 and TRBJ1-6; the table's D call, TRBD1, was not checked against the DNA. TRBV21-1 is a pseudogene. There are 17 residues in the CDR3. CDR3 sequence: CASSKLSPGQYNSPLHF. The CDR3 DNA follows: TGTGCCAGCAGCAAACTTTCGCCCGGACAGTATAATTCACCCCTCCACTTT.

The chain employs TRBV4-3 and TRBJ2-3; TRBD2 might be the D (5 bases). The ends were cut back, 5 bases at V and 4 bases at J, with 22 bases in the middle. The length of the CDR3 is 17 residues. The germline CDR1 and CDR2 sequences are LGHNA and YSLEER. CDR3 in amino acids: CASSKKASSIGPDTQYF. The CDR3 nucleotides read TGCGCCAGCAGCAAAAAGGCGTCTAGCATTGGACCAGATACGCAGTATTTT.

The V call is TRBV15, the J call TRBJ1-5; D is uncertain. V was trimmed by 1 base and J by 2 bases, leaving 6 bases between them. This CDR3 is 14 amino acids long. Per the germline V gene, CDR1 is LNHNV and CDR2 is YYDKDF (reference sequence). CDR3 coding DNA: TGTGCCACCAGCAGAGGACCGGGCAATCAGCCCCAGCATTTT. Translating it yields CATSRGPGNQPQHF.

V is TRBV20-1 and J is TRBJ2-7; either TRBD1 or TRBD2 may fit D (6 bases each). This CDR3 comprises 13 residues. Germline CDR1 reads DFQATT; CDR2 reads SNEGSKA (reference sequence). V dropped 5 bases and J dropped 5 bases, with 16 bases sitting between them. This chain's CDR3 is CSARGLPLHEQYF. CDR3 coding DNA: TGCAGTGCTCGGGGGCTACCATTACACGAGCAGTACTTC.

The chain couples TRBV14 to TRBJ2-3, with D possibly called TRBD1 or TRBD2 (6 bases each). CDR3 length: 17 residues. Trimming took off 0 bases at V and 6 bases at J, with 19 bases between the two ends. Germline-derived CDR1 and CDR2 are SGHDN and FVKESK. The CDR3 DNA is TGTGCCAGCAGCCAAGATCCGACGGGGGCCGCCCCCGATACGCAGTATTTT. Translation gives CASSQDPTGAAPDTQYF.

The chain uses TRBV2 and TRBJ2-2, with D uncertain. Germline V CDR1 and CDR2: SNHLY, FYNNEI. The CDR3 runs to 14 residues. V gave up 4 bases and J gave up 1 base, with 7 bases separating them. CDR3 sequence (DNA): TGTGCCAGCAGTGTTAACGGGAACACCGGGGAGCTGTTTTTT. Translated, it gives CASSVNGNTGELFF.

This clonotype was recorded at least ten times. The chain couples TRBV28 to TRBJ2-4, with D unclear. V lost 6 bases and J lost 1, with 7 bases in between. The CDR3 totals 13 residues. The V gene's germline CDR1 is MDHEN and CDR2 SYDVKM. The CDR3 sequence is CASRPGAKNIQYF. Here the CDR3 DNA reads TGTGCCAGCAGGCCTGGGGCCAAAAACATTCAGTACTTC.

This clonotype was recorded at least ten times. The chain carries TRBV13 and TRBJ1-1; D possibly corresponds to TRBD1 (6 bases). The germline CDR1 and CDR2 sequences are PRHDT and FYEKMQ (reference sequence). This CDR3 has 14 amino acids. The germline V and J ends were trimmed by 2 bases and 0 bases, with 7 bases remaining between them. Here the CDR3 DNA reads TGTGCCAGCAGCTTAAGGGGGATGAACACTGAAGCTTTCTTT. Protein product: CASSLRGMNTEAFF.

This clonotype turned up a few times. The chain combines TRBV4-2 with TRBJ2-6, with 8 bases lining up with TRBD2. Germline V gene data show CDR1 as LGHNA and CDR2 as YNFKEQ. V lost 0 bases to trimming and J lost 2 bases; unmatched junction nucleotides: 6. The CDR3 runs to 18 residues. CDR3 loop: CASSQDPSGGAGANVLTF. Here the CDR3 DNA reads TGTGCCAGCAGCCAAGACCCCTCGGGGGGGGCTGGGGCCAACGTCCTGACTTTC.

This clonotype came up a few times. This chain uses TRBV10-3 with TRBJ2-3; tentative D call: TRBD2 (7 bases). V was cut by 10 bases and J by 2 bases, with 19 bases left in between. Per germline, CDR1 ENHRY and CDR2 SYGVKD. The CDR3 has 15 residues. CDR3 sequence reads: CASRHGGANTDTQYF. Written as DNA, the CDR3 is TGTGCCAGCAGGCATGGGGGGGCCAACACAGATACGCAGTATTTT.

This clonotype was counted a few times. The chain combines TRBV5-4 with TRBJ1-6; tentative D call: TRBD1 (5 bases). CDR1 is SGHNT, CDR2 YYREEE, per germline (reference sequence). The CDR3 sequence is 16 residues long. Trimming shortened V by 3 bases and J by 2 bases, and 12 bases separated the two germline ends. The DNA for the CDR3 is TGTGCCAGCAGCTCACGAGGGGATCCCTATAATTCACCCCTCCACTTT. Its translation is CASSSRGDPYNSPLHF.

The chain joins TRBV10-3 to TRBJ1-1; D gene ambiguous. Germline CDR1 reads ENHRY; CDR2 reads SYGVKD. The CDR3 runs 13 residues. V dropped 7 bases and J dropped 5 bases, with 14 bases sitting between them. Here the CDR3 reads CAIKDTGKTEAFF. DNA of the CDR3: TGTGCCATCAAGGATACGGGAAAAACTGAAGCTTTCTTT.

This chain joins TRBV28 and TRBJ1-3; D might be TRBD1 (5 bases). CDR1 MDHEN and CDR2 SYDVKM come from the germline V gene. The length of the CDR3 is 13 residues. V gave up 7 bases and J gave up 1 base, with 8 bases separating them. CDR3: CASTPGSGNTIYF. The CDR3, as DNA: TGTGCCAGCACTCCAGGGTCTGGAAACACCATATATTTT. Combining the CDR3 with reference TRBV28 and TRBJ1-3 gives the whole variable domain DVKVTQSSRYLVKRTGEKVFLECVQDMDHENMFWYRQDPGLGLRLIYFSYDVKMKEKGDIPEGYSVSREKKERFSLILESASTNQTSMYLCASTPGSGNTIYFGEGSWLTVV.

This clonotype was observed a few times. V gene TRBV2 combines with J gene TRBJ1-5, with 8 bases that match TRBD1. The CDR3 consists of 15 residues. CDR1 is SNHLY and CDR2 is FYNNEI in the germline V gene. J gave up 7 bases and V 2 bases, and 7 bases lay outside the gene matches. The CDR3: CASSEIGDRRQPQHF. CDR3 bases: TGTGCCAGCAGTGAAATCGGGGACAGGCGCCAGCCCCAGCATTTT.

The CDR3 reads CASSQVKGRLNEQFF. DNA of the CDR3: TGTGCCAGCAGTCAAGTTAAGGGACGACTTAATGAGCAGTTCTTC. The chain has TRBV6-1 and TRBJ2-1; D could derive from TRBD1 or TRBD2 (5 bases each). CDR3 length equals 15 residues. Trimming removed 5 bases from V and 7 bases from J, with 18 bases in between. Looked up from germline, CDR1 is MNHNS and CDR2 is SASEGT.

V is TRBV18 and J is TRBJ2-3, with D possibly called TRBD1 or TRBD2 (5 bases each). Germline loops: CDR1 KGHSH, CDR2 LQKENI. There are 14 residues in the CDR3. V was clipped by 6 bases and J by 2 bases, with 12 bases between them. Here the CDR3 DNA reads TGTGCCAGCTCCCCGGGACGATACACAGATACGCAGTATTTT. This gives the protein CASSPGRYTDTQYF.

The chain carries TRBV6-5 and TRBJ1-5; possibly TRBD1 for D (5 bases). V was cut by 8 bases and J by 4 bases, with 12 bases left in between. Germline CDR1 MNHEY, CDR2 SVGAGI. The CDR3 runs 13 residues. CDR3 sequence: CASSWGPNQPQHF. For the CDR3, the DNA is TGTGCCAGCTCGTGGGGACCAAATCAGCCCCAGCATTTT.

This clonotype was seen ten or more times. The chain carries TRBV6-2 or TRBV6-3 and TRBJ1-2, with a possible D match to TRBD1 (5 bases). The CDR3 has 13 residues. V lost 4 bases, J lost 5 bases, and 11 bases lay in between. From germline, CDR1 is MNHEY and CDR2 SVGEGT. The CDR3, as DNA: TGTGCCAGCAGTTCTGGACATTTGTATGGCTACACCTTC. Residues: CASSSGHLYGYTF.